This TCR beta chain came from a study of T cell changes during pregnancy in multiple sclerosis. The CDR3 sequence is 14 residues long. Unmatched junction bases numbered 7, after V lost 3 bases and J lost 5 bases. CDR1 and CDR2 from the germline V gene are SGHNT and YYREEE (reference sequence). Using immunoSEQ multiplex PCR, the repertoire was profiled, and TCRdb retains in-frame clones only, with some absent. The data hold 80,000 to 95,000 clones, with 90% to 95% observed a single time. The chain carries TRBV5-4 and TRBJ1-1, with 7 positions matching TRBD1. The receptor's source is a female donor with multiple sclerosis, enrolled in a pregnancy study. Here the sequenced sample was peripheral blood, taken in the second trimester of pregnancy. The CDR3 protein is CASSSTGRITEAFF. The DNA for the CDR3 is TGTGCCAGCAGCTCGACAGGGAGGATAACTGAAGCTTTCTTT.